This T cell receptor beta chain is drawn from a study of blood T cell repertoires in COVID-19. Clones were read by immunoSEQ multiplex PCR, and TCRdb kept only the in-frame ones, dropping some. The data show around 72,000 clones, with around 88% seen just once and 5.5% to 7% held by the top ten. The sequencing sample was made of peripheral blood. This TCR came from a woman aged 70-85 years with acute or convalescent COVID-19.

The CDR3 DNA reads as TGTGCCAGTAGTATAGATTCCAGCGGGGGGTCGCTAGCCAAAAACATTCAGTACTTC. The encoded protein is CASSIDSSGGSLAKNIQYF. The gene calls are TRBV19 and TRBJ2-4; TRBD2 agrees at 9 bases. CDR1 is LNHDA, CDR2 SQIVND, per germline (reference sequence). Trimming removed 0 bases from V and 0 bases from J; junction bases left unmatched: 9. The CDR3 totals 19 residues.